This T cell receptor beta chain was sequenced during a study of blood T cells in healthy people across ages. Study-wide findings and caveats: Diversity estimates from one million T cells were considered underestimates. CMV infection status of these donors was not known.

The authors isolated at least 6 million PBMCs per sample. Trimming cost V 7 bases and J 6 bases, with 23 bases left between them. CDR1 is MNHEY, CDR2 SVGEGT, per germline. The CDR3 sequence is 16 residues long. Sample-barcoded 5' priming and a J-beta primer mix drove a second PCR of 7 to 11 cycles. TCRdb fed the 5' RACE reads into MiXCR, producing one record per CDR3 protein. Among 730,000 or so distinct CDR3 sequences listed, roughly 47% were seen once. A word on this clonotype: Its cognate antigen is unknown.

This receptor was identified in an older woman in good health. Sequencing used blood. The chain employs TRBV6-2 or TRBV6-3 and TRBJ2-3; the D is unclear. CDR3 nucleotide sequence: TGTGCCAGCACAAAGGGTAGTGAACCCTCGGTGGATACGCAGTATTTT. Translation gives CASTKGSEPSVDTQYF.